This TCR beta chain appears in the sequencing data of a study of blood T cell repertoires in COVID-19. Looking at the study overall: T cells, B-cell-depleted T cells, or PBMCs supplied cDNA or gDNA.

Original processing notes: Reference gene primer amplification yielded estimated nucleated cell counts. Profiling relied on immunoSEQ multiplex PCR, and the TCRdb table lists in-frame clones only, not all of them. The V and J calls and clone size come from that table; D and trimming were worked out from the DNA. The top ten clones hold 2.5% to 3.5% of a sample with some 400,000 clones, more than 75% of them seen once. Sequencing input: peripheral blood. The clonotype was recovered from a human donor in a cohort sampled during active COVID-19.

The DNA of the CDR3 is TGTGCCTGGAGGGTACCGGGACAGGGGAGCAATGAGCAGTTCTTC. Translated: CAWRVPGQGSNEQFF. The chain carries TRBV30 and TRBJ2-1, with TRBD1 matching 10 bases. V dropped 3 bases and J dropped 6; count of bases not matched to a gene: 8. Germline V gene sequence: CDR1 GTSNPN, CDR2 SVGIG (reference sequence). The CDR3 loop spans 15 amino acids.